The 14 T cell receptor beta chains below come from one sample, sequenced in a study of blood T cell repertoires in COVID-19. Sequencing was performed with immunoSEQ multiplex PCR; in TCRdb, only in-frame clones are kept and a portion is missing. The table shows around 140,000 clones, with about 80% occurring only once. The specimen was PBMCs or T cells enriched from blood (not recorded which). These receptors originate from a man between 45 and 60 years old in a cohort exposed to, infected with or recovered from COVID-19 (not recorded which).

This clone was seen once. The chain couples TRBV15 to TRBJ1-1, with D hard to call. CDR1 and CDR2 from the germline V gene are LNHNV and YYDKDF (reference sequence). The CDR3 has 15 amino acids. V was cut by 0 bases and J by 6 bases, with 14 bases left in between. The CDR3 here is CATSRERSFIPEAFF. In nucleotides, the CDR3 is TGTGCCACCAGCAGAGAGAGATCGTTCATCCCTGAAGCTTTCTTT. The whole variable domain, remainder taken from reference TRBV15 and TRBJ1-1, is DAMVIQNPRYQVTQFGKPVTLSCSQTLNHNVMYWYQQKSSQAPKLLFHYYDKDFNNEADTPDNFQSRRPNTSFCFLDIRSPGLGDTAMYLCATSRERSFIPEAFFGQGTRLTVV.

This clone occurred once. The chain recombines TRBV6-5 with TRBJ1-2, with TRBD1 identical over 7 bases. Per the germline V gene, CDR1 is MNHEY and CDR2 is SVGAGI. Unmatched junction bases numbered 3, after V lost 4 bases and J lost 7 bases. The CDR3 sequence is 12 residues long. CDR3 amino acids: CASSFAGGGYTF. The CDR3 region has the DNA TGTGCCAGCAGTTTCGCAGGGGGTGGCTACACCTTC.

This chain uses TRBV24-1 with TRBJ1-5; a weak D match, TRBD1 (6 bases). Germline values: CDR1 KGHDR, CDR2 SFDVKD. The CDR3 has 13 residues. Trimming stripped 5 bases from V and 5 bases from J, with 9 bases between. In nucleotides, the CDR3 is TGTGCCACCAGTGCAGGGGCGGATCAGCCCCAGCATTTT. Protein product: CATSAGADQPQHF.

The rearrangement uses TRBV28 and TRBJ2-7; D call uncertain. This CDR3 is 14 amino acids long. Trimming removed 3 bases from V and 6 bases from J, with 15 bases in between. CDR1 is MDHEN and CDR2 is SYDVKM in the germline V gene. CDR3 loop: CASSLGTLPLEQYF. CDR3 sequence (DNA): TGTGCCAGCAGTTTGGGCACCCTCCCCCTCGAGCAGTACTTC.

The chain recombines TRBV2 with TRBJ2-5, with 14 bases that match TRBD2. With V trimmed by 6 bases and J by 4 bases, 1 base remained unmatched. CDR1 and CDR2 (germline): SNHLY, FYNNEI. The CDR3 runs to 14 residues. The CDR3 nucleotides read TGTGCCAGCAGGGGACTAGCGGGAGTAGAGACCCAGTACTTC. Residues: CASRGLAGVETQYF.

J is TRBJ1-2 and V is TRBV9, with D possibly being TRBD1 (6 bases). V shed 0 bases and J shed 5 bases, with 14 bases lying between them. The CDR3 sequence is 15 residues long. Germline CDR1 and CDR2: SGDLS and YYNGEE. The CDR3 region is CASSVGVGAAYGYTF. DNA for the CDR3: TGTGCCAGCAGCGTAGGGGTGGGGGCAGCATATGGCTACACCTTC. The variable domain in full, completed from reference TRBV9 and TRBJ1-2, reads DSGVTQTPKHLITATGQRVTLRCSPRSGDLSVYWYQQSLDQGLQFLIQYYNGEERAKGNILERFSAQQFPDLHSELNLSSLELGDSALYFCASSVGVGAAYGYTFGSGTRLTVV.

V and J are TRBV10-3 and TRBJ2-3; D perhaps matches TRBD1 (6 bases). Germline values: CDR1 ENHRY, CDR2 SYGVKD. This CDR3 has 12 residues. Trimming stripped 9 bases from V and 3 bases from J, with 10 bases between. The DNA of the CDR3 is TGTGCCATTCGACAGGAGACAGATACGCAGTATTTT. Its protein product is CAIRQETDTQYF.

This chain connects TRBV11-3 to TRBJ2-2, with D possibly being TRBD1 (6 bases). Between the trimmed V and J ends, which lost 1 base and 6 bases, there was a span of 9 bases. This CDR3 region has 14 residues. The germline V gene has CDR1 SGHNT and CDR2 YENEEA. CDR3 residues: CASSLVSGAGELFF. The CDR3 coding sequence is TGTGCCAGCAGCTTAGTGTCAGGGGCCGGGGAGCTGTTTTTT.

The CDR3 is CASSLRLAGGPRHEQYF. CDR3 nucleotide sequence: TGTGCCAGCAGTCTCCGACTAGCGGGAGGGCCACGGCACGAGCAGTACTTC. The chain couples TRBV27 to TRBJ2-7; 14 positions agree with TRBD2. V was clipped by 5 bases and J by 5 bases; unmatched bases: 11. The germline V gene has CDR1 MNHEY and CDR2 SMNVEV (reference sequence). The CDR3 covers 17 residues.

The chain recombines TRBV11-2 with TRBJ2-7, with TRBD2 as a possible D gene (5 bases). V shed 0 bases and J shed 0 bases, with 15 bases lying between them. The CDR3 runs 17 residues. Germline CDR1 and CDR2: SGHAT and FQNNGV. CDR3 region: CASSLDLAGVVSYEQYF. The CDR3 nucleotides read TGTGCCAGCAGCTTAGATCTCGCCGGGGTCGTCTCCTACGAGCAGTACTTC. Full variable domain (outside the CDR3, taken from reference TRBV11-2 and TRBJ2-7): EAGVAQSPRYKIIEKRQSVAFWCNPISGHATLYWYQQILGQGPKLLIQFQNNGVVDDSQLPKDRFSAERLKGVDSTLKIQPAKLEDSAVYLCASSLDLAGVVSYEQYFGPGTRLTVT.

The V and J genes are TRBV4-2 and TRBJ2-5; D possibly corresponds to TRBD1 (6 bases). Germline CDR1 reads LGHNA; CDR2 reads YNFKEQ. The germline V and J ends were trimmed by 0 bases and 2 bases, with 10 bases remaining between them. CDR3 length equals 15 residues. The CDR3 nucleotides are TGTGCCAGCAGCCAAGAACAGGGTAAACAAGAGACCCAGTACTTC. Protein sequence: CASSQEQGKQETQYF.

CDR3 DNA: TGTGCCAGCAGCCCATGGGGGGACACCGGGGAGCTGTTTTTT. Its protein is CASSPWGDTGELFF. The V and J genes are TRBV7-3 and TRBJ2-2; maybe TRBD2 (6 bases). Germline V CDR1 and CDR2: SGHTA, FQGTGA. V lost 5 bases to trimming and J lost 3 bases, with 10 bases between them. The CDR3 loop spans 14 amino acids.

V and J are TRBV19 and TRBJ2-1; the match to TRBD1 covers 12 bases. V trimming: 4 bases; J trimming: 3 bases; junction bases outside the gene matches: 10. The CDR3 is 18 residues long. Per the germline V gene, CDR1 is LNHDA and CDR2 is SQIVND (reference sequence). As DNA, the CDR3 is TGTGCCAGTAGTAGAGTAACCGGGACAGGGGGCAACTACAATGAGCAGTTCTTC. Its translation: CASSRVTGTGGNYNEQFF.

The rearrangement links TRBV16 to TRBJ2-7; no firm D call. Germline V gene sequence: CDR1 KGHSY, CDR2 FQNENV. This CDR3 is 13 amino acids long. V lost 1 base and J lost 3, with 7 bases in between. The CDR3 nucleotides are TGTGCCAGCAGCCAATACGCAGGCTACGAGCAGTACTTC. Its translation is CASSQYAGYEQYF.